This is a list of T cell receptor beta chains from one sample in a study of blood T cell repertoires in COVID-19. The table came from immunoSEQ multiplex PCR; TCRdb's copy has only in-frame clones and leaves some out. This table has about 90,000 clones, 80% appearing once. Sample: peripheral blood. The receptor set was obtained from a woman in her seventies with acute or convalescent COVID-19. Both conserved end residues are part of each CDR3. D genes are given only for firm matches. The size field is filled for only some rows; it gives once, few, many or a size class.

>TRBV6-5|-|13|TRBJ1-1|few
CASSLTVNTEAFF
TGTGCCAGCAGCCTGACAGTGAACACTGAAGCTTTCTTT
>TRBV7-2|TRBD1|14|TRBJ2-7|-
CASSPRQGNYEQYF
TGTGCCAGCAGCCCACGACAGGGAAACTACGAGCAGTACTTC
>TRBV7-2|-|17|TRBJ1-6|-
CASSLGVPGGGNSPLHF
TGTGCCAGCAGCTTGGGAGTACCGGGAGGCGGAAATTCACCCCTCCACTTT
>TRBV6-5|TRBD1|13|TRBJ2-7|-
CASNVRGSYEQYF
TGTGCCAGCAACGTCAGGGGGTCCTACGAGCAGTACTTC
>TRBV4-3|-|16|TRBJ1-4|-
CASSQDEEGVREKLFF
TGCGCCAGCAGCCAAGATGAGGAGGGAGTGCGTGAAAAACTGTTTTTT
>TRBV10-3|-|15|TRBJ1-2|-
CAISEGSGELYGYTF
TGTGCCATCAGTGAGGGGTCAGGGGAGTTGTATGGCTACACCTTC
>TRBV6-2/TRBV6-3|TRBD2|19|TRBJ2-3|few
CASSYHLAGGSSSTDTQYF
TGTGCCAGCAGTTACCACCTAGCGGGGGGTTCTTCTAGCACAGATACGCAGTATTTT
>TRBV12-3/TRBV12-4|-|13|TRBJ2-7|-
CASSSDSFYEQYF
TGTGCCAGCAGTTCAGACAGTTTCTACGAGCAGTACTTC
>TRBV5-1|-|15|TRBJ1-3|-
CASSLAGFSGNTIYF
TGCGCCAGCAGCTTGGCCGGGTTCTCTGGAAACACCATATATTTT
>TRBV18|-|12|TRBJ2-7|-
CASSPTSSEQYF
TGTGCCAGCTCACCAACTAGCAGCGAGCAGTACTTC
>TRBV28|TRBD1|14|TRBJ2-7|-
CASSLPGQGYEQYF
TGTGCCAGCAGCTTACCGGGACAGGGATACGAGCAGTACTTC
>TRBV5-1|-|16|TRBJ2-1|-
CASSLKRGSSYNEQFF
TGCGCCAGCAGCTTGAAACGGGGGAGCTCCTACAATGAGCAGTTCTTC
>TRBV7-3|TRBD2|16|TRBJ2-3|-
CASSRGVAGATDTQYF
TGTGCCAGCAGCCGAGGGGTAGCGGGGGCCACAGATACGCAGTATTTT
>TRBV4-2|-|13|TRBJ1-4|-
CASSQDEREKLFF
TGTGCCAGCAGCCAAGATGAGCGCGAAAAACTGTTTTTT
>TRBV6-6|-|15|TRBJ1-1|-
CASSSGGGMNTEAFF
TGTGCCAGCAGTTCCGGTGGGGGCATGAACACTGAAGCTTTCTTT
>TRBV7-9|TRBD1|16|TRBJ2-1|once
CASSGVGTGTYNEQFF
TGTGCCAGCAGCGGAGTCGGGACAGGAACCTACAATGAGCAGTTCTTC
>TRBV2|-|14|TRBJ2-7|-
CASSDSRGDYEQYF
TGTGCCAGCAGTGATTCCAGGGGGGATTACGAGCAGTACTTC
>TRBV28|TRBD1|16|TRBJ2-2|-
CASSLYSTGGGGELFF
TGTGCCAGCAGTTTATACTCGACAGGGGGCGGCGGGGAGCTGTTTTTT
>TRBV5-1|-|13|TRBJ2-5|-
CASSPTGRETQYF
TGCGCCAGCAGCCCCACAGGGAGAGAGACCCAGTACTTC
>TRBV2|TRBD1|15|TRBJ1-5|-
CASSGRDSNNQPQHF
TGTGCCAGCAGTGGCCGGGACAGTAACAATCAGCCCCAGCATTTT
>TRBV7-2|TRBD2|16|TRBJ2-7|-
CASSLTSGGISYEQYF
TGTGCCAGCAGCTTAACTAGCGGGGGGATTTCCTACGAGCAGTACTTC
>TRBV27|TRBD2|18|TRBJ2-2|-
CASSPFPGGGGLSGELFF
TGTGCCAGCAGTCCCTTCCCGGGGGGCGGGGGGCTGTCCGGGGAGCTGTTTTTT
>TRBV7-9|-|15|TRBJ2-1|-
CASSPGRSSYNEQFF
TGTGCCAGCAGCCCAGGGCGGAGCTCCTACAATGAGCAGTTCTTC
>TRBV28|TRBD1|15|TRBJ1-5|-
CASSLGQGAGWPQHF
TGTGCCAGCAGTTTAGGACAGGGGGCCGGTTGGCCCCAGCATTTT
>TRBV9|-|14|TRBJ1-2|-
CASSVALGDRGYTF
TGTGCCAGCAGCGTAGCTTTAGGAGACAGGGGCTACACCTTC
>TRBV7-6|-|15|TRBJ2-2|-
CASSFSGDNTGELFF
TGTGCCAGCAGCTTTTCCGGGGATAACACCGGGGAGCTGTTTTTT
>TRBV20-1|TRBD1|11|TRBJ2-3|-
CSVRQGDTQYF
TGCAGTGTCCGACAGGGGGATACGCAGTATTTT
>TRBV20-1|-|14|TRBJ2-1|-
CSASLGPVVGEQFF
TGCAGTGCTAGTCTGGGGCCCGTTGTGGGTGAGCAGTTCTTC
>TRBV5-4|TRBD1|15|TRBJ1-4|-
CASRQGTATNEKLFF
TGTGCCAGCAGGCAAGGGACAGCAACTAATGAAAAACTGTTTTTT
>TRBV5-1|TRBD2|18|TRBJ2-3|-
CASSTGLAGGPGTDTQYF
TGCGCCAGCAGTACCGGGCTAGCGGGGGGGCCGGGCACAGATACGCAGTATTTT
>TRBV19|-|14|TRBJ1-4|few
CASSIARGAEKLFF
TGTGCCAGTAGTATAGCCAGGGGTGCTGAAAAACTGTTTTTT
>TRBV6-5|TRBD1|11|TRBJ2-7|-
CASTRGHEQYF
TGTGCCAGCACCAGGGGGCACGAGCAGTACTTC
>TRBV19|TRBD1|15|TRBJ1-1|-
CASSIGTDPDTEAFF
TGTGCCAGTAGTATCGGGACAGACCCCGACACTGAAGCTTTCTTT
>TRBV5-1|TRBD1|15|TRBJ1-1|-
CASRAGTGGNTEAFF
TGCGCCAGCAGGGCCGGGACAGGAGGGAACACTGAAGCTTTCTTT
>TRBV6-5|TRBD2|14|TRBJ2-7|-
CASRTSGSSREQYF
TGTGCCAGCAGGACGAGCGGGAGCTCGCGCGAGCAGTACTTC
>TRBV6-5|TRBD1|15|TRBJ1-1|-
CASSYRDRGRTEAFF
TGTGCCAGCAGTTACCGGGACAGGGGGAGAACTGAAGCTTTCTTT
>TRBV4-3|TRBD2|17|TRBJ2-3|-
CASSQDRRTSGTDTQYF
TGCGCCAGCAGCCAAGATCGGCGGACTAGCGGTACAGATACGCAGTATTTT
>TRBV12-5|-|16|TRBJ1-4|-
CASGPRVSRGHEKLFF
TGTGCTAGTGGTCCCCGTGTTTCCAGGGGCCATGAAAAACTGTTTTTT
>TRBV19|-|13|TRBJ2-1|-
CASSLGVYNEQFF
TGTGCCAGTAGCCTCGGGGTGTACAATGAGCAGTTCTTC
>TRBV5-1|-|14|TRBJ2-2|-
CASSLVGGTGELFF
TGCGCCAGCAGCTTGGTAGGGGGCACCGGGGAGCTGTTTTTT
>TRBV5-4|TRBD2|16|TRBJ2-6|few
CATGGAESSGANVLTF
TGTGCTACGGGGGGGGCGGAGAGCTCTGGGGCCAACGTCCTGACTTTC
>TRBV6-1|TRBD1|16|TRBJ2-7|-
CASSERMTGASYEQYF
TGTGCCAGCAGTGAAAGGATGACAGGGGCCTCCTACGAGCAGTACTTC
>TRBV2|TRBD2|18|TRBJ2-7|-
CASTKRASGGSSSYEQYF
TGTGCCAGCACTAAAAGGGCTAGCGGGGGGTCTAGCTCCTACGAGCAGTACTTC
>TRBV28|-|14|TRBJ1-6|few
CASSPERRNSPLHF
TGTGCCAGCAGCCCCGAGAGGAGGAATTCACCCCTCCACTTT
>TRBV9|TRBD1|15|TRBJ2-1|-
CASSPPGQGYNEQFF
TGTGCCAGCAGCCCTCCGGGACAGGGGTACAATGAGCAGTTCTTC
>TRBV7-2|-|14|TRBJ2-2|-
CASSRGGSTGELFF
TGTGCCAGCAGTCGGGGTGGGAGCACCGGGGAGCTGTTTTTT
>TRBV27|TRBD2|16|TRBJ2-1|few
CASSFPASGRRDEQFF
TGTGCCAGCAGTTTTCCCGCTAGCGGGAGACGCGATGAGCAGTTCTTC
>TRBV5-6|-|15|TRBJ1-2|-
CASRLAGRAAGGYTF
TGTGCCAGCAGATTGGCGGGGAGGGCAGCGGGGGGCTACACCTTC
>TRBV6-1|-|13|TRBJ2-7|few
CASSEEVRGKQYF
TGTGCCAGCAGTGAAGAGGTGCGGGGTAAGCAGTACTTC
>TRBV11-2|-|15|TRBJ2-1|-
CASSLVGEPYNEQFF
TGTGCCAGCAGCTTAGTCGGAGAACCATACAATGAGCAGTTCTTC